A single TCR beta chain is shown here with its context. The entry originates in a study of blood T cells in healthy people across ages. Total RNA was isolated from each sample in quantities of at least 5.5 micrograms. PCR was performed a second time for about 7 to 11 cycles using a sample-barcoded 5' primer and a J-beta primer mix. TCRdb fed the 5' RACE reads into MiXCR, producing one record per CDR3 protein. The sample has about 1.1 million distinct CDR3 sequences, around two fifths seen once. Sequenced input: blood. This receptor was identified in a man in his late teens or twenties in good health.

CDR3 loop: CASSLKSYEQYF. The CDR3 DNA reads TGTGCCAGCAGCTTAAAATCCTACGAGCAGTACTTC. The genes are TRBV7-2 and TRBJ2-4; no firm D call. The assigned J gene may be wrong: the sequence end matches TRBJ2-7 better. Germline values: CDR1 SGHTA, CDR2 FQGNSA. This CDR3 contains 12 residues.